Shown below are 24 T cell receptor beta chains from a single sample sequenced in a study of Ad26.COV2.S vaccination and SARS-CoV-2 variants. Libraries were prepared by immunoSEQ multiplex PCR; TCRdb keeps only in-frame clonotypes and omits some of them. The sample consists of hundreds of thousands of clones, roughly 90% of them appearing once. Documented treatment: roughly 19 received Ad26.COV2.S at low or high dose, single or two shots; about five received placebo; per-sample allocation not given. Following the first vaccine or placebo injection, samples were taken on day 63. Specimen: peripheral blood, collected in a trial of Ad26.COV2.S vaccine versus placebo. All receptors derive from a person aged 18 to 59 who received the Ad26.COV2.S COVID-19 vaccine or a placebo.

The V gene is TRBV27, the J gene TRBJ2-3; 12 bases match TRBD2. The V gene's germline CDR1 is MNHEY and CDR2 SMNVEV (reference sequence). The CDR3 runs to 17 residues. Trimming removed 5 bases from V and 10 bases from J; junction bases left unmatched: 16. The CDR3 DNA reads TGTGCCAGCAGTGCCCCCCGACTAGCGGGGGCCTTCGGAGCGCAGTATTTT. This encodes CASSAPRLAGAFGAQYF.

This chain joins TRBV4-2 and TRBJ1-3; D might be TRBD1 (6 bases). Germline V gene sequence: CDR1 LGHNA, CDR2 YNFKEQ. Between the trimmed V and J ends, which lost 1 base and 4 bases, there was a span of 11 bases. There are 15 residues in the CDR3. CDR3 protein: CASSQGGGGGNTIYF. Here the CDR3 DNA reads TGTGCCAGCAGCCAAGGAGGGGGGGGCGGAAACACCATATATTTT.

J is TRBJ1-3 and V is TRBV7-9; D is possibly TRBD1 (6 bases). Between the trimmed V and J ends, which lost 5 bases and 2 bases, there was a span of 13 bases. The CDR3 totals 15 residues. Germline V gives CDR1 SEHNR, CDR2 FQNEAQ (reference sequence). The CDR3 region has the DNA TGTGCCAGCAGCCAGATAAGGGGGGCTGGAAACACCATATATTTT. This gives the protein CASSQIRGAGNTIYF.

This clone turned up a few times. The V and J genes are TRBV30 and TRBJ1-5, with 7 bases fitting TRBD1. CDR3 length: 13 amino acids. V was pared by 4 bases and J by 9 bases, with 9 bases of the junction left unmatched. Germline V CDR1 and CDR2: GTSNPN, SVGIG (reference sequence). CDR3 protein: CAWTTGPQRPQHF. The CDR3, as DNA: TGTGCCTGGACGACAGGGCCCCAACGGCCCCAGCATTTT.

The V call is TRBV30, the J call TRBJ2-2; 8 nucleotides agree with TRBD2. The CDR3 totals 13 residues. The V segment lost 7 bases and the J segment 4 bases; nucleotides outside the gene matches: 5. CDR1 and CDR2 (germline): GTSNPN, SVGIG (reference sequence). CDR3 region: CASGGPGTGELFF. CDR3 in DNA: TGTGCCTCGGGGGGGCCCGGCACCGGGGAGCTGTTTTTT.

This sequence joins TRBV7-2 and TRBJ2-2; TRBD2 is a possible D gene (6 bases). CDR3 length: 15 residues. V lost 3 bases, J lost 0 bases, and 8 bases lay in between. Germline V gene sequence: CDR1 SGHTA, CDR2 FQGNSA. This chain's CDR3 is CASSFVAANTGELFF. The CDR3 DNA follows: TGTGCCAGCAGCTTCGTAGCGGCGAACACCGGGGAGCTGTTTTTT.

The rearrangement links TRBV12-3 or TRBV12-4 to TRBJ2-5; D is ambiguous. Trimming stripped 6 bases from V and 2 bases from J, with 10 bases between. The CDR3 is 13 amino acids. The CDR3 here is CASRTQAQETQYF. In nucleotides, the CDR3 is TGTGCCAGCAGAACCCAGGCTCAAGAGACCCAGTACTTC.

V gene TRBV6-6 combines with J gene TRBJ1-5, with D unresolved. The CDR3 spans 14 residues. V lost 7 bases and J lost 4, with 14 bases in between. In germline, CDR1 is MNHNY, CDR2 SVGAGI (reference sequence). CDR3 in DNA: TGTGCCAGCAATCTGAACCTTTCGAATCAGCCCCAGCATTTT. Encoded protein: CASNLNLSNQPQHF.

The chain has TRBV5-4 and TRBJ2-5; D is ambiguous. Germline V lookup: CDR1 SGHNT, CDR2 YYREEE (reference sequence). The germline V and J ends were trimmed by 1 base and 2 bases, with 9 bases remaining between them. The length of the CDR3 is 14 residues. CDR3 in amino acids: CASSLIGSQETQYF. The CDR3 bases are TGTGCCAGCAGCTTGATAGGGTCTCAAGAGACCCAGTACTTC.

The rearrangement joins TRBV6-5 to TRBJ1-4, with D maybe TRBD1 (5 bases). The CDR3 spans 13 residues. The V and J ends lost 11 bases and 3 bases respectively, with 13 bases between them. Germline V gene lookup returns CDR1 MNHEY and CDR2 SVGAGI. The CDR3 spells CACARASNEKLFF. Written as DNA, the CDR3 is TGTGCCTGCGCCAGGGCGTCTAATGAAAAACTGTTTTTT.

V and J are TRBV7-6 and TRBJ1-4; the D gene is possibly TRBD1 (5 bases). The germline V and J ends were trimmed by 1 base and 5 bases, with 23 bases remaining between them. CDR1 SGHVS and CDR2 FNYEAQ come from the germline V gene. This CDR3 has 19 residues. CDR3 protein: CASSLGPLTRLGDNEKLFF. For the CDR3, the DNA is TGTGCCAGCAGCTTAGGGCCCCTAACCCGTTTGGGGGACAATGAAAAACTGTTTTTT.

The chain joins TRBV5-1 to TRBJ2-4; the D is unclear. V lost 1 base and J 3 bases, leaving 11 bases between the germline ends. In germline, CDR1 is SGHRS, CDR2 YFSETQ. This CDR3 is built from 15 residues. CDR3 loop: CASSLSWSLKNIQYF. CDR3 in DNA: TGCGCCAGCAGCTTGAGCTGGAGTCTCAAAAACATTCAGTACTTC.

There are a few counts of this clone. V usage is TRBV5-6 and J usage is TRBJ1-1; D may be TRBD1 (5 bases). V gave up 4 bases and J gave up 10 bases, with 17 bases separating them. CDR1 is SGHDT, CDR2 YYEEEE, per germline. This CDR3 contains 13 residues. DNA of the CDR3: TGTGCCAGCAGCCCGATTGCCTCGGGGGGAGCTTTCTTT. It specifies CASSPIASGGAFF.

V and J are TRBV2 and TRBJ2-3, with D possibly being TRBD1 (6 bases). Trimming removed 5 bases at V and 3 bases at J, with 9 bases between. The CDR3 is 13 residues long. Germline values: CDR1 SNHLY, CDR2 FYNNEI. The chain's CDR3 is CASSPQGTDTQYF. In DNA, the CDR3 is TGTGCCAGCAGTCCACAGGGTACAGATACGCAGTATTTT.

V usage is TRBV5-1 and J usage is TRBJ1-2; D is possibly TRBD1 (6 bases). Between the trimmed V and J ends, which lost 7 bases and 10 bases, there was a span of 26 bases. The CDR3 sequence is 15 residues long. Germline V gene data show CDR1 as SGHRS and CDR2 as YFSETQ. The CDR3 nucleotides are TGCGCCAGCGGTATTACAGGAGGGGGGCGTAAAGACTACACCTTC. This gives the protein CASGITGGGRKDYTF.

The chain joins TRBV2 to TRBJ2-3; D is possibly TRBD2 (5 bases). Per germline, CDR1 SNHLY and CDR2 FYNNEI. There are 15 residues in the CDR3. V lost 3 bases and J 0 bases, leaving 10 bases between the germline ends. CDR3 sequence (DNA): TGTGCCAGCAGTGATGAGGGCGTGAGCACAGATACGCAGTATTTT. It specifies CASSDEGVSTDTQYF.

The V gene is TRBV18, the J gene TRBJ1-2; TRBD1 agrees at 7 bases. CDR3 length: 13 residues. With V trimmed by 6 bases and J by 5 bases, 6 bases remained unmatched. Germline V CDR1 and CDR2: KGHSH, LQKENI. In DNA, the CDR3 is TGTGCCAGCTCGACAGGGACAAAATATGGCTACACCTTC. Its translation: CASSTGTKYGYTF.

Comments on this clone: The identical CDR3 is also encoded by other nucleotide sequences in the sample. The chain employs TRBV18 and TRBJ2-5; the D gene is possibly TRBD2 (6 bases). V shed 2 bases and J shed 3 bases, with 7 bases lying between them. CDR1 and CDR2 (germline): KGHSH, LQKENI. The CDR3 covers 13 residues. The CDR3 DNA sequence: TGTGCCAGCTCACCAAGGAGGGAAGAGACCCAGTACTTC. Its protein product is CASSPRREETQYF.

This chain links TRBV14 with TRBJ1-2; 7 bases map to TRBD1. The germline V gene encodes CDR1 SGHDN and CDR2 FVKESK. Unmatched junction bases numbered 3, after V lost 4 bases and J lost 4 bases. This CDR3 has 13 amino acids. The DNA for the CDR3 is TGTGCCAGCAGCCCAAGGACAGGCTATGGCTACACCTTC. Translation: CASSPRTGYGYTF.

J is TRBJ2-2 and V is TRBV30; possibly TRBD1 or TRBD2 for D (7 bases each). The V gene's germline CDR1 is GTSNPN and CDR2 SVGIG (reference sequence). This CDR3 comprises 18 residues. V gave up 0 bases and J gave up 8 bases, with 25 bases separating them. CDR3 sequence reads: CAWSVRWGQRGLPGELFF. CDR3 sequence (DNA): TGTGCCTGGAGTGTACGTTGGGGACAGCGGGGACTCCCGGGGGAGCTGTTTTTT.

This clone was detected once. With a much larger clone just one base away, this may be a read error. This chain joins TRBV6-2 or TRBV6-3 and TRBJ2-1, with D possibly being TRBD2 (6 bases). CDR1 is MNHEY and CDR2 is SVGEGT in the germline V gene. The CDR3 spans 16 residues. V was trimmed by 6 bases and J by 5 bases, leaving 20 bases between them. This CDR3 is CASSQRGSPKDNEQFF. Here the CDR3 DNA reads TGTGCCAGCAGCCAACGGGGGAGCCCCAAAGACAATGAGCAGTTCTTC.

This clone appeared a single time. The chain carries TRBV19 and TRBJ1-3; 10 bases agree with TRBD1. V dropped 10 bases and J dropped 4; count of bases not matched to a gene: 7. Germline assignment: CDR1 LNHDA and CDR2 SQIVND (reference sequence). CDR3 size: 14 residues. The DNA for the CDR3 is TGTGCCACCCGGGACAGGGGTACAGGAAACACCATATATTTT. Translating gives CATRDRGTGNTIYF.

Comment on this clone: This CDR3 is also generated by other DNA sequences in the sample. The chain links TRBV14 to TRBJ2-7; D is uncertain. The CDR3 is 15 residues long. V lost 0 bases to trimming and J lost 2 bases, with 11 bases between them. CDR1 is SGHDN and CDR2 is FVKESK in the germline V gene. The CDR3 region has the DNA TGTGCCAGCAGCCAAGACCTGGGAAGTGCCTACGAGCAGTACTTC. Its protein is CASSQDLGSAYEQYF.

The chain has TRBV18 and TRBJ2-5; the D gene is possibly TRBD2 (6 bases). The length of the CDR3 is 14 residues. Looked up from germline, CDR1 is KGHSH and CDR2 is LQKENI. V dropped 3 bases and J dropped 2 bases, with 10 bases sitting between them. The chain's CDR3 is CASSPAGWQETQYF. The CDR3 nucleotides are TGTGCCAGCTCACCGGCGGGGTGGCAAGAGACCCAGTACTTC.